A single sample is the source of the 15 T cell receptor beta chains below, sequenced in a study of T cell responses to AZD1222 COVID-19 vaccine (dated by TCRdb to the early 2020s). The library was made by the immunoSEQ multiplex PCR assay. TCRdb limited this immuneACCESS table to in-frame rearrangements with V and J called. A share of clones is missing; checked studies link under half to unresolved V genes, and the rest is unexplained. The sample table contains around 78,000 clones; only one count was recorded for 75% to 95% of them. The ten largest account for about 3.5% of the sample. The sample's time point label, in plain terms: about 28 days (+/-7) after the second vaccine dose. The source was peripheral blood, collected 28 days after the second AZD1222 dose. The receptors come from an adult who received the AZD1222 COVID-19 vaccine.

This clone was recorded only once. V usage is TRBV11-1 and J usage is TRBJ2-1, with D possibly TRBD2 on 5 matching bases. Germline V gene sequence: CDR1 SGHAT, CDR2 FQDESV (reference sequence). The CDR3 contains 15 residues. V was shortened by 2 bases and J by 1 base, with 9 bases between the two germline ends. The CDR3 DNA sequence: TGTGCCAGCAGCTTAATTCGCGGGTCCTACAATGAGCAGTTCTTC. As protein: CASSLIRGSYNEQFF.

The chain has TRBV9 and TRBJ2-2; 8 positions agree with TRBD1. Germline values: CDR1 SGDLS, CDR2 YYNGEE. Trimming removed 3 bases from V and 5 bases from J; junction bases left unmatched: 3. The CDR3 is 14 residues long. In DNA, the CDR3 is TGTGCCAGCAGCGAGTGGGACAGGACCGGGGAGCTGTTTTTT. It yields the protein CASSEWDRTGELFF.

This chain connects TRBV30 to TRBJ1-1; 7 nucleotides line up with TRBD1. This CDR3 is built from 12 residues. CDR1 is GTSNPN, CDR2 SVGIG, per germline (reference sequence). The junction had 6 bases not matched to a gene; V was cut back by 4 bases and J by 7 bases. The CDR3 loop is CAWTMGQFEAFF. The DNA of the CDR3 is TGTGCCTGGACCATGGGACAGTTTGAAGCTTTCTTT.

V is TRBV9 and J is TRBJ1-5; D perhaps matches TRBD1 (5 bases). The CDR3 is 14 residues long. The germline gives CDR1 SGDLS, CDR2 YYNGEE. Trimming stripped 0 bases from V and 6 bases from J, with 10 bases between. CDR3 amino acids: CASSVGGDGQPQHF. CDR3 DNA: TGTGCCAGCAGCGTAGGGGGGGATGGTCAGCCCCAGCATTTT.

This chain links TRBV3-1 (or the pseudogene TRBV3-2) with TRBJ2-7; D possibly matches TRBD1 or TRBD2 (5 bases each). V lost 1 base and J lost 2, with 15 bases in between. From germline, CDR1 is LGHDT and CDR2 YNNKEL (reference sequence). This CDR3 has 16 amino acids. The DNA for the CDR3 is TGTGCCAGCAGCCAAGTTTCAGGGACGGTGGCCTACGAGCAGTACTTC. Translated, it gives CASSQVSGTVAYEQYF.

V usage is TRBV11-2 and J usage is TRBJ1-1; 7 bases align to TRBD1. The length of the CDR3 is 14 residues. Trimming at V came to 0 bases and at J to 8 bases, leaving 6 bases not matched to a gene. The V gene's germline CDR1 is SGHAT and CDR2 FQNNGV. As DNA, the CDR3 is TGTGCCAGCAGCTTAGATCCGGGACAGCCCGAAGCTTTCTTT. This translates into CASSLDPGQPEAFF.

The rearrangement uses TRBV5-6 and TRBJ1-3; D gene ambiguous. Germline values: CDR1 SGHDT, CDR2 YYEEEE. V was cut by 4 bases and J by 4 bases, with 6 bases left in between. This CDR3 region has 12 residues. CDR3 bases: TGTGCCAGCAGCAAAGGAGGAAACACCATATATTTT. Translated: CASSKGGNTIYF.

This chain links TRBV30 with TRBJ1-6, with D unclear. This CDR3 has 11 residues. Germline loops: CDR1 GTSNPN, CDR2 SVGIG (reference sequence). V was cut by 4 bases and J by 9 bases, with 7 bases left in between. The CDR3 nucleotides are TGTGCCTGGAATAAAGGTTCACCCCTCCACTTT. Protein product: CAWNKGSPLHF.

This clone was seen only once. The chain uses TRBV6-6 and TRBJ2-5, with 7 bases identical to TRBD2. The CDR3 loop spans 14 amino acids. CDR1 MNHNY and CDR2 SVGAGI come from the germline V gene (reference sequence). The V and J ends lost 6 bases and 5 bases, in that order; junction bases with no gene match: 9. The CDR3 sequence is CASSTEVGGETQYF. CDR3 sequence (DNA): TGTGCCAGCAGCACTGAGGTCGGGGGGGAGACCCAGTACTTC.

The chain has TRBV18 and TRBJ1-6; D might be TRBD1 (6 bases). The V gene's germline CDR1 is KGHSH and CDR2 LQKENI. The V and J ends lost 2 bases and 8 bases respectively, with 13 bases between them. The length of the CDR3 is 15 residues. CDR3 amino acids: CASSPGGHDDSPLHF. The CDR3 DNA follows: TGTGCCAGCTCACCAGGGGGACACGACGATTCACCCCTCCACTTT.

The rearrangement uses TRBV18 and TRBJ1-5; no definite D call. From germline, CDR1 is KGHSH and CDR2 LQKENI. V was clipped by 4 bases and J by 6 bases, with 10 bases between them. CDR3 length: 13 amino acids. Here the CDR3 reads CASSLDNSQPQHF. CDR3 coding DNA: TGTGCCAGCTCACTAGACAATAGTCAGCCCCAGCATTTT.

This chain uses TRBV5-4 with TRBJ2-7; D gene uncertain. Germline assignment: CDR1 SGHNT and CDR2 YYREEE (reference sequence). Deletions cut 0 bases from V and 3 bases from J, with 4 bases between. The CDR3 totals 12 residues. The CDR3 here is CASSLGNYEQYF. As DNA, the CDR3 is TGTGCCAGCAGCTTGGGAAACTACGAGCAGTACTTC.

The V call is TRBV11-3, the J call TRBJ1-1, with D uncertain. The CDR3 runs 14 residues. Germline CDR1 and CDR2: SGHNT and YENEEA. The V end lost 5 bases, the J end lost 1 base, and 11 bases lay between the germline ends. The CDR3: CASSRLAPNTEAFF. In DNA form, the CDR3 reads TGTGCCAGCAGCCGGTTGGCCCCGAACACTGAAGCTTTCTTT.

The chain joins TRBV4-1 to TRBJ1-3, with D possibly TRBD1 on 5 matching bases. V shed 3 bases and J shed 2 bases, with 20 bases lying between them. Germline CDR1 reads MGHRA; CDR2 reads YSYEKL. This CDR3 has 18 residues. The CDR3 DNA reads TGCGCCAGCAGCCACGTCCCCTCCAGGGTGAGCCCTGGAAACACCATATATTTT. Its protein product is CASSHVPSRVSPGNTIYF.

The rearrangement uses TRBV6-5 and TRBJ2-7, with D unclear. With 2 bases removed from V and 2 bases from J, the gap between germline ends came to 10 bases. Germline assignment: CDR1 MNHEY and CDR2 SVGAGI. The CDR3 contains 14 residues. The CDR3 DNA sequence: TGTGCCAGCAGTTACAGGGAACTGACCTACGAGCAGTACTTC. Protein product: CASSYRELTYEQYF.